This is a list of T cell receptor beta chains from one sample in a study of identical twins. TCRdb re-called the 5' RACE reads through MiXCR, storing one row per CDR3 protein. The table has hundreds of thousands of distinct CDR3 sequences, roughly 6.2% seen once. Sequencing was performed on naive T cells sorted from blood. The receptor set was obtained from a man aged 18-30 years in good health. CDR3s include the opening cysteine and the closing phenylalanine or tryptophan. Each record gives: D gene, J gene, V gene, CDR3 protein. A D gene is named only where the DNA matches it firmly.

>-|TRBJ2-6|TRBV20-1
CSARRTLGANVLTF
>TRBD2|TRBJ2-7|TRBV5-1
CASGPTSGGEQYF
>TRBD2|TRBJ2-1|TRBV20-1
CSARRTRSYNEQFF
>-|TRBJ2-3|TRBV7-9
CASSSRVRVTTDTQYF
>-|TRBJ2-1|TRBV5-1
CASSLWGETYNEQFF
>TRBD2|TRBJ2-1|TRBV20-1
CSARTSSEPTNEQFF
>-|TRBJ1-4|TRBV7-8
CASSGWGDEKLFF
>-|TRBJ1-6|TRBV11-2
CASSHPTDNSPLHF
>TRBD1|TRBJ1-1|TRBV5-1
CASASDRGTEAFF
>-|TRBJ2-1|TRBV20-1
CSASGDLTFGVRVNEQFF
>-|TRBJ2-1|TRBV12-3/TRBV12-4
CASSLSVGTRKQFF
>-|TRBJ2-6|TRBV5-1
CASSPGHVGKGSGANVLTF
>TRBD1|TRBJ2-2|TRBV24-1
CATSDPGTGSGELFF
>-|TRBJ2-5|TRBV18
CASSPLAQRNQETQYF
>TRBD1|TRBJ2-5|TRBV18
CASSPPVGTGGQETQYF
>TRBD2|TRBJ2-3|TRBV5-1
CASSSGLAGDTQYF
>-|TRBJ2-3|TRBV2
CATTPSDTQYF
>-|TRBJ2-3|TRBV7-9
CASSPQGPPQYF
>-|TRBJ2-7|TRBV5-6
CASSLARRSYEQYF
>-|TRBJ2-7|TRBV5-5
CASSASGGRDTYEQYF
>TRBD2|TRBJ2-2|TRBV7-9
CASPGLADINTGELFF
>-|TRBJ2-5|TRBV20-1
CSARDDGQPQETQYF
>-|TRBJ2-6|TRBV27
CASSFVWPSGANVLTF
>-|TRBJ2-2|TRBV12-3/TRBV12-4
CASSAPLTNTGELFF
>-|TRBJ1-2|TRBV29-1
CSVEWQSYGYTF
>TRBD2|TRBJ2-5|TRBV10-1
CASSETSGRYQETQYF
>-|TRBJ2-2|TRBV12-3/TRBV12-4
CASSFRTPNTGELFF
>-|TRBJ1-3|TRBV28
CASSLFRVTGNTIYF
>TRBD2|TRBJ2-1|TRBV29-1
CSVYSGTSGYNEQFF
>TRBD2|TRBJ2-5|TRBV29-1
CSVAEGLVGETQYF
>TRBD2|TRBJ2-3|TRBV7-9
CASKAGVPGTDTQYF